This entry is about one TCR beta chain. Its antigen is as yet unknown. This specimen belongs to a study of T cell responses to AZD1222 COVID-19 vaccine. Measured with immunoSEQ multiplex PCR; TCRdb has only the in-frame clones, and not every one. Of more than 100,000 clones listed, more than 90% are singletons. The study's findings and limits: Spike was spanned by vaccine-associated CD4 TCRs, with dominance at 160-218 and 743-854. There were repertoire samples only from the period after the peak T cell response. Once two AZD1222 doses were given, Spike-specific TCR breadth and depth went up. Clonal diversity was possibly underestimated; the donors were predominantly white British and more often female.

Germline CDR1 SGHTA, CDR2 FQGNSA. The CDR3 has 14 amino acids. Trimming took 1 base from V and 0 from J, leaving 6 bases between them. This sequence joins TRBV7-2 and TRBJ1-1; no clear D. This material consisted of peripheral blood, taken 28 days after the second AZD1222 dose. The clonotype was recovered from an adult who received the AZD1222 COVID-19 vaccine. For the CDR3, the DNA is TGTGCCAGCAGCTTAGGACAAATGAACACTGAAGCTTTCTTT. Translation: CASSLGQMNTEAFF.